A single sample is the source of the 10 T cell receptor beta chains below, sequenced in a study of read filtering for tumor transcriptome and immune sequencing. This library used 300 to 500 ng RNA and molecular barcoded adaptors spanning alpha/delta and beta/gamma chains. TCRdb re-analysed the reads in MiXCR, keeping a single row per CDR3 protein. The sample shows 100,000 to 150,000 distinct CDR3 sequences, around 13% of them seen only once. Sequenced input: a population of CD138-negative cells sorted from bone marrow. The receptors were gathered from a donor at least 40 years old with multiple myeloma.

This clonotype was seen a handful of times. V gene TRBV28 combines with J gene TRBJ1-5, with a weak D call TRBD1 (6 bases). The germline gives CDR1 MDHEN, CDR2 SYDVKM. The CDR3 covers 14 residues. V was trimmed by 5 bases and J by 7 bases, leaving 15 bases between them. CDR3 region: CASSSGQPPQPQHF. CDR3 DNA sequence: TGTGCCAGCAGTAGCGGACAGCCGCCCCAGCCCCAGCATTTT.

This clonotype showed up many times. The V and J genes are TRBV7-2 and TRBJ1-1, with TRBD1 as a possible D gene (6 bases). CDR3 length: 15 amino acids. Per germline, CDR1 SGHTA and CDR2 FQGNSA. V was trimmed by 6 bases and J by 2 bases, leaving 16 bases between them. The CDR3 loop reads CASRRQVSPNTEAFF. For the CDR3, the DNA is TGTGCCAGCAGACGACAGGTGTCCCCAAACACTGAAGCTTTCTTT.

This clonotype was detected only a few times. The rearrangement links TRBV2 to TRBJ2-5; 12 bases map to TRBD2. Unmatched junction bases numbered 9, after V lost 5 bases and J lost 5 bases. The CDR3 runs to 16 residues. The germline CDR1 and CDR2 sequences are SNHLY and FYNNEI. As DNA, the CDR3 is TGTGCCAGCAGTCAGAGACTAGCGGGAGAGGGTGAGACCCAGTACTTC. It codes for CASSQRLAGEGETQYF.

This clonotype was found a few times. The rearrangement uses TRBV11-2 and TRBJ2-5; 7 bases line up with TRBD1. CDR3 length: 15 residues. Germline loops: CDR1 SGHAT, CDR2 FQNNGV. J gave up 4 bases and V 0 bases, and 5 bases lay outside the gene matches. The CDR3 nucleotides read TGTGCCAGCAGCTTAGACAGGGGGTTGGGAGAGACCCAGTACTTC. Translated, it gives CASSLDRGLGETQYF.

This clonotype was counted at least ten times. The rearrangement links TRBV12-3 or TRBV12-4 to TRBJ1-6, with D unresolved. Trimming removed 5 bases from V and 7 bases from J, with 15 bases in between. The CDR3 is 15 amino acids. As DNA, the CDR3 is TGTGCCAGCAGTACCTCGGGGAGGGTCAATTCACCCCTCCACTTT. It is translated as CASSTSGRVNSPLHF.

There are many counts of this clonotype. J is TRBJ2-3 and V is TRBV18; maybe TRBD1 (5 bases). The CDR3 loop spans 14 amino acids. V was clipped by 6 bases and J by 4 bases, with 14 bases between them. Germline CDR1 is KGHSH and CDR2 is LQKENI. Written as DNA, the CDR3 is TGTGCCAGCTCCCCAAACGCCAGGGCAGATACGCAGTATTTT. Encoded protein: CASSPNARADTQYF.

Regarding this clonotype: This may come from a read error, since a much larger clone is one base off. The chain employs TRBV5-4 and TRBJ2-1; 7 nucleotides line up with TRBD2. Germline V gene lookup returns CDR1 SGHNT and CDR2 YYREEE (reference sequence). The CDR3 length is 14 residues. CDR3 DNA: TGTACCAGCTTCCCGAGCGGGACCTACAATGAGCAGTTCTTC. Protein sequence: CTSFPSGTYNEQFF. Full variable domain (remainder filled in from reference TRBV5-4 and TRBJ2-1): ETGVTQSPTHLIKTRGQQVTLRCSSQSGHNTVSWYQQALGQGPQFIFQYYREEENGRGNFPPRFSGLQFPNYSSELNVNALELDDSALYLCTSFPSGTYNEQFFGPGTRLTVL.

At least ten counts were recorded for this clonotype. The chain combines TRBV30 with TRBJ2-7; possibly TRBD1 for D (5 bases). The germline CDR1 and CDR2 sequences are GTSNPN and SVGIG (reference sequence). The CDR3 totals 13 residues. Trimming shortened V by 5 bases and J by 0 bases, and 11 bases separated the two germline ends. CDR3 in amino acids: CAWAGDSSYEQYF. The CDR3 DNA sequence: TGTGCCTGGGCAGGTGACAGCTCCTACGAGCAGTACTTC.

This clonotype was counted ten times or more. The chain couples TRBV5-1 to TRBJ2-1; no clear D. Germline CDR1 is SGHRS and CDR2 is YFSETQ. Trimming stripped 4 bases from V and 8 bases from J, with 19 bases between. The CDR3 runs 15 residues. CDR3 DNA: TGCGCCAGCAGCACTCGACCTTCCTCACTCGATGAGCAGTTCTTC. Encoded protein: CASSTRPSSLDEQFF. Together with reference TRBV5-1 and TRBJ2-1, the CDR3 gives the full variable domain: KAGVTQTPRYLIKTRGQQVTLSCSPISGHRSVSWYQQTPGQGLQFLFEYFSETQRNKGNFPGRFSGRQFSNSRSEMNVSTLELGDSALYLCASSTRPSSLDEQFFGPGTRLTVL.

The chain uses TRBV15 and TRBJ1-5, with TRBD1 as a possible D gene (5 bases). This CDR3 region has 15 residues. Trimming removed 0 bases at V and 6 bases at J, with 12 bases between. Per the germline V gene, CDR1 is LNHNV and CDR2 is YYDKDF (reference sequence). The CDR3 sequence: CATSREGGDGQPQHF. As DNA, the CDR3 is TGTGCCACCAGCAGAGAGGGGGGGGATGGTCAGCCCCAGCATTTT.